Reported below is one T cell receptor beta chain. The data belong to a study of blood T cell repertoires in COVID-19. About the study: The United States, Italy and Spain provided the acute and convalescent COVID-19 samples. Sources were T cells, B-cell-depleted T cells, or PBMCs; the material itself was cDNA or gDNA.

In the study's own analysis: Reference gene primer amplification gave nucleated cell count estimates. Assay: immunoSEQ multiplex PCR; the TCRdb copy retains only in-frame clones and omits some. V and J calls and clone size come straight from that table; D and trimming were deduced from the DNA. The sample yields approximately 52,000 clones, about 90% seen once. The ends lost 6 bases at V and 4 bases at J; junction bases unmatched: 6. In germline, CDR1 is MDHEN, CDR2 SYDVKM. The CDR3 extends over 13 amino acids. The sample was peripheral blood. V usage is TRBV28 and J usage is TRBJ2-7; 7 bases line up with TRBD1. The TCR was taken from a human donor in a cohort sampled during active COVID-19. CDR3 loop: CASRSRQGYEQYF. The CDR3 nucleotides read TGTGCCAGCAGATCTAGACAGGGTTACGAGCAGTACTTC.